The rows below give T cell receptor beta chains drawn from one sample of a study of human T cells and chemical hapten exposure. Using its own MiXCR run on the RACE reads, TCRdb lists one record per CDR3 protein. The sample holds roughly 38,000 distinct CDR3 sequences, 7.6% seen once. Material: whole blood, obtained in connection with sensitization to the hapten diphenylcyclopropenone (DPC). These receptors were collected from a woman aged 45-65 years with alopecia areata. Some clones in this sample may be carry-over from other donors' samples. The conserved cysteine and the conserved F or W are not part of the CDR3 here.

TRBV20-1 13 SASRTSGFPYEQY
TRBV7-8 13 ASSLYGVEGNIQY
TRBV20-1 14 SARDIGQNYNSPLH
TRBV29-1 11 SGTDRLGQKLF
TRBV7-2 14 ASSQETGVRNQPQH
TRBV18 12 ASSSGAINEKLF
TRBV15 11 ATSRQGYNEQF
TRBV7-3 12 ASSASSGRNEQF
TRBV13 11 ASSATARTEAF
TRBV11-3 12 ASSPRTGQTEAF
TRBV18 15 ASSPAAGIGGANVLT
TRBV28 10 ASSGQLYEQY
TRBV5-1 12 ASSLRGATYEQY
TRBV10-3 13 AISDSKGGQDTQY
TRBV10-1 13 ASSPQREGVETQY
TRBV2 11 ASRVQGAGELF
TRBV14 11 ASSLTLTTEAF
TRBV29-1 11 SVQKGQGSEQY
TRBV18 16 ASSPFQVTGRNTGELF
TRBV10-2 11 ATRDRGLETQY
TRBV15 10 ATSRAHQPQH
TRBV29-1 12 SAVGWTGGNTIY
TRBV15 13 ATSRTFGETYGYT
TRBV7-9 14 ASSLVGPGGDQPQH
TRBV29-1 11 SVKVSGADTQY
TRBV5-5 13 ASSLGYRVGNEQF
TRBV12-3/TRBV12-4 10 ASSLGQGPQH
TRBV7-6 12 ASSPSGVSGEQF
TRBV28 13 ASTRPGTSGYEQY
TRBV7-2 11 ASSRGVNAEAF
TRBV10-1 12 ASSARGGGTEAF
TRBV28 13 ASSFLLGSTDTQY
TRBV19 15 ASSPRTGIPNTGELF
TRBV29-1 11 SVGQAVNSPLH
TRBV5-4 11 ASSTDPNTEAF
TRBV20-1 14 SARTSGRGPGWTQY
TRBV29-1 12 SVGLIGTTGEQY
TRBV4-3 13 ASSQDRTFSYEQY
TRBV6-2/TRBV6-3 11 ASSRRTGGEAF
TRBV12-3/TRBV12-4 14 ASSPRTSTRYNEQF
TRBV21-1 14 ASSKAIRISSYEQY
TRBV12-3/TRBV12-4 14 ASSSARTGIGETQY
TRBV10-3 14 AISEGQAKNSYEQY
TRBV7-9 11 ASSPGLGWPQH
TRBV7-2 13 ASSLAAMNTGELF
TRBV5-1 13 ASSPGTGAKNIQY
TRBV5-1 12 ASSSRPDRDEQY
TRBV6-5 12 ASSYSRDREEQY
TRBV7-9 14 ASSPSGGGMTDTQY
TRBV7-2 12 ASSLEADNEKLF
TRBV18 14 ASSQIQTGSGQPQH
TRBV20-1 14 SAKKREVLGTDTQY